A single sample is the source of the 15 T cell receptor beta chains below, sequenced in a study of spatial heterogeneity in lung cancer. General study results and limits: One measure, the expanded intratumoral alpha and beta TCR count, tracked tumor mutation counts.

One entry per CDR3 protein, called by TCRdb with MiXCR from the 5' RACE reads. Of approximately 13,000 distinct CDR3 sequences listed, 4.5% to 5.5% are singletons. Time point in this sample: sample taken at primary tumor resection. Antigen specificity for these receptors is unknown. This specimen was lung tumor tissue, taken at surgery. Every receptor here comes from a male donor with early-stage non-small cell lung cancer.

This clonotype was seen many times. A library made for alpha chains picked up this beta chain off target, so its size means little. This chain joins TRBV6-5 and TRBJ1-1; no reliable D call. Between the trimmed V and J ends, which lost 8 bases and 4 bases, there was a span of 20 bases. Germline CDR1 reads MNHEY; CDR2 reads SVGAGI. This CDR3 contains 15 residues. The CDR3 sequence is CASFDWRSYFTEAFF. The CDR3 nucleotides read TGTGCCAGCTTCGATTGGAGGAGTTACTTCACTGAAGCTTTCTTT.

By share, this clonotype ranks as medium-sized. Since it is a stray read in a library aimed at alpha chains, this beta chain has a size that is not meaningful. The chain is built from TRBV7-8 and TRBJ2-1; weak D call: TRBD2 (5 bases). The germline gives CDR1 SGHVS, CDR2 FQNEAQ. This CDR3 comprises 15 residues. Trimming removed 2 bases at V and 6 bases at J, with 14 bases between. The CDR3 DNA reads TGTGCCAGCAGCTTAAAGAGGGATCTGGGCAATGAGCAGTTCTTC. It is translated as CASSLKRDLGNEQFF.

Many counts were recorded for this clonotype. This beta chain turned up in a library designed for alpha chains; as an off-target read, its abundance says little. The rearrangement joins TRBV4-3 to TRBJ2-6; 8 nucleotides line up with TRBD1. V shed 4 bases, J shed 0 bases, and the junction held 8 bases outside the gene matches. The CDR3 sequence is 18 residues long. Germline lookup yields CDR1 LGHNA and CDR2 YSLEER. The chain's CDR3 is CASSPWDRTYSGANVLTF. CDR3 DNA sequence: TGCGCCAGCAGCCCTTGGGACAGGACCTACTCTGGGGCCAACGTCCTGACTTTC.

This clonotype was counted ten times or more. In a library made to pick up alpha chains, this beta chain is a stray read with a size that means little. The chain links TRBV29-1 to TRBJ2-7; 7 bases are shared with TRBD1. Germline CDR1 SQVTM, CDR2 ANQGSEA. Germline trimming cut 7 bases from V and 4 bases from J; bases unmatched to any gene: 16. The CDR3 loop spans 15 amino acids. The CDR3 spells CSARSSYRGLYEQYF. In DNA, the CDR3 is TGCAGCGCCCGAAGTAGCTACAGGGGCTTGTACGAGCAGTACTTC.

This clonotype was seen ten or more times. This beta chain is an unintended read in a library built for alpha chains; its size means little. V and J are TRBV6-5 and TRBJ1-1; the match to TRBD1 covers 8 bases. There are 15 residues in the CDR3. The germline gives CDR1 MNHEY, CDR2 SVGAGI. V shed 4 bases, J shed 1 base, and the junction held 5 bases outside the gene matches. CDR3 sequence reads: CASSSRTGRNTEAFF. CDR3 nucleotides: TGTGCCAGCAGTTCCCGGACAGGGCGGAACACTGAAGCTTTCTTT.

This clonotype was picked up many times. Because the library targeted alpha chains, this beta chain is an off-target read whose size means little. The chain has TRBV12-3 or TRBV12-4 and TRBJ1-2, with D unresolved. The V and J ends lost 1 base and 10 bases respectively, with 16 bases between them. The CDR3 is made up of 14 amino acids. The DNA for the CDR3 is TGTGCCAGCAGTTTAGGGCAGTGGCTCATGGACTACACCTTC. This sequence encodes CASSLGQWLMDYTF.

This clonotype came up a few times. This beta chain came through as a stray read in a library set up for alpha chains, and its size says little. The V call is TRBV29-1, the J call TRBJ1-5, with D possibly TRBD1 on 5 matching bases. Germline V gene sequence: CDR1 SQVTM, CDR2 ANQGSEA. Trimming pared 6 bases from V and 2 bases from J, leaving 17 bases between. This CDR3 comprises 15 residues. CDR3 DNA sequence: TGCAGCGTATCCGGGGACCAGGGCGGCAATCAGCCCCAGCATTTT. It yields the protein CSVSGDQGGNQPQHF.

This clonotype was counted many times. Little can be read into the size of this beta chain, an off-target read in a library designed for alpha chains. This chain joins TRBV7-8 and TRBJ2-5, with D hard to call. This CDR3 spans 15 amino acids. Germline V gene sequence: CDR1 SGHVS, CDR2 FQNEAQ. The V end was cut by 1 base, the J end by 3 bases, with 12 bases between. CDR3 protein: CASSLDESLKETQYF. CDR3 sequence (DNA): TGTGCCAGCAGCTTAGATGAGAGTCTTAAAGAGACCCAGTACTTC. Full variable domain (remainder filled in from reference TRBV7-8 and TRBJ2-5): GAGVSQSPRYKVAKRGQDVALRCDPISGHVSLFWYQQALGQGPEFLTYFQNEAQLDKSGLPSDRFFAERPEGSVSTLKIQRTQQEDSAVYLCASSLDESLKETQYFGPGTRLLVL.

At least ten counts were recorded for this clonotype. The size of this beta chain means little, since it is a stray read in a library made for alpha chains. The chain recombines TRBV25-1 with TRBJ1-4; the D is unclear. The germline CDR1 and CDR2 sequences are MGHDK and SYGVNS. CDR3 length: 14 amino acids. V gave up 3 bases and J gave up 7 bases, with 12 bases separating them. CDR3 DNA sequence: TGTGCCAGCAGTGAGTCAGTGGTCGGTGAAAAACTGTTTTTT. Translation: CASSESVVGEKLFF.

This clonotype was detected a few times. This beta chain is off target for a library built for alpha chains, so its abundance means little. The J gene is TRBJ1-1, the V gene TRBV4-3; D is possibly TRBD1 (5 bases). V lost 0 bases to trimming and J lost 4 bases, with 18 bases between them. This CDR3 contains 17 residues. Germline-derived CDR1 and CDR2 are LGHNA and YSLEER. Here the CDR3 reads CASSQEGRYAWGTEAFF. CDR3 DNA: TGCGCCAGCAGCCAAGAGGGACGGTACGCCTGGGGCACTGAAGCTTTCTTT.

At least ten counts were recorded for this clonotype. This beta chain is a stray read from a library made for alpha chains; its abundance is not meaningful. V and J are TRBV4-1 and TRBJ1-5; TRBD1 aligns across 10 bases. After removal of 5 bases from V and 7 bases from J, the junction contained 11 bases not matched to a gene. CDR3 length equals 16 residues. From germline, CDR1 is MGHRA and CDR2 YSYEKL. As DNA, the CDR3 is TGCGCCAGCAGCGTCCGGGACAGGGGAGGGGAGCAGCCCCAGCATTTT. Residues: CASSVRDRGGEQPQHF.

This clonotype was detected a few times. For a library built for alpha chains, this beta chain is a stray read; little rests on its size. The V call is TRBV18, the J call TRBJ2-2; 7 nucleotides match TRBD1. CDR1 KGHSH and CDR2 LQKENI come from the germline V gene. There are 14 residues in the CDR3. The trim removed 3 bases at V and 5 bases at J, leaving 3 bases unmatched. The CDR3 coding sequence is TGTGCCAGCTCACCGGACAGGAGGACCGGGGAGCTGTTTTTT. Its translation is CASSPDRRTGELFF.

Worth noting for this clonotype: A library made for alpha chains picked up this beta chain off target, so its size means little. The gene calls are TRBV7-2 and TRBJ2-5; D is undetermined. CDR1 SGHTA and CDR2 FQGNSA come from the germline V gene. Trimming took 5 bases from V and 4 from J, leaving 17 bases between them. This CDR3 comprises 15 residues. CDR3 DNA: TGTGCCAGCAGCCCGGACGTTATAAGGCGAGAGACCCAGTACTTC. Translation gives CASSPDVIRRETQYF. The complete variable domain, with remaining parts taken from reference TRBV7-2 and TRBJ2-5, reads GAGVSQSPSNKVTEKGKDVELRCDPISGHTALYWYRQSLGQGLEFLIYFQGNSAPDKSGLPSDRFSAERTGGSVSTLTIQRTQQEDSAVYLCASSPDVIRRETQYFGPGTRLLVL.

This clonotype was counted ten times or more. For a library built for alpha chains, this beta chain is a stray read; little rests on its size. The chain uses TRBV4-1 and TRBJ2-7, with 8 bases aligning to TRBD1. From germline, CDR1 is MGHRA and CDR2 YSYEKL. J lost 1 base, V lost 0 bases, and 8 bases had no gene match. The CDR3 sequence is 17 residues long. The CDR3: CASSQDNGHRGSYEQYF. The CDR3 region has the DNA TGCGCCAGCAGCCAAGATAACGGTCACAGGGGGTCCTACGAGCAGTACTTC.

Of note for this clonotype: This beta chain is an unintended read in a library built for alpha chains; its size means little. The chain uses TRBV6-6 and TRBJ2-7, with D tentatively TRBD1 (6 bases). Trimming removed 6 bases at V and 7 bases at J, with 22 bases between. CDR1 MNHNY and CDR2 SVGAGI come from the germline V gene (reference sequence). The CDR3 totals 15 residues. The chain's CDR3 is CASRDRQEAYVEQYF. DNA of the CDR3: TGTGCCAGCAGAGATAGACAGGAAGCCTACGTGGAGCAGTACTTC.